Listed here are 5 T cell receptor beta chains from one sample, sequenced in a study of T cell responses to AZD1222 COVID-19 vaccine. Sequencing used immunoSEQ multiplex PCR; TCRdb keeps in-frame clones, though not all of them. The repertoire consists of around 96,000 clones, with around 83% occurring once and the leading ten covering roughly 5.6%. The sample consisted of peripheral blood, taken 28 days after the second AZD1222 dose. Source of these receptors: an adult who received the AZD1222 COVID-19 vaccine.

The CDR3 region has the DNA TGTGCCAGCAGCCCGGACAGGGTTGGCTATCAGCCCCAGCATTTT. This codes for CASSPDRVGYQPQHF. The V gene is TRBV7-8, the J gene TRBJ1-5, with TRBD1 matching 8 bases. With V trimmed by 5 bases and J by 5 bases, 8 bases remained unmatched. In germline, CDR1 is SGHVS, CDR2 FQNEAQ. The CDR3 loop spans 15 amino acids. Drawing the rest from reference TRBV7-8 and TRBJ1-5, the complete variable domain is GAGVSQSPRYKVAKRGQDVALRCDPISGHVSLFWYQQALGQGPEFLTYFQNEAQLDKSGLPSDRFFAERPEGSVSTLKIQRTQQEDSAVYLCASSPDRVGYQPQHFGDGTRLSIL.

Worth noting for this clone: The same CDR3 can be traced to other DNA sequences in this sample. The rearrangement joins TRBV7-9 to TRBJ1-6; tentative D call: TRBD1 (5 bases). Trimming pared 5 bases from V and 5 bases from J, leaving 13 bases between. CDR1 and CDR2 from the germline V gene are SEHNR and FQNEAQ (reference sequence). The CDR3 covers 15 residues. In DNA, the CDR3 is TGTGCCAGCAGCCTCGGAGGCAGGGATAATTCACCCCTCCACTTT. Translated: CASSLGGRDNSPLHF.

The J gene is TRBJ2-3, the V gene TRBV3-1 (or the pseudogene TRBV3-2); 7 positions agree with TRBD2. Germline V gives CDR1 LGHDT, CDR2 YNNKEL (reference sequence). The CDR3 extends over 16 amino acids. With V trimmed by 1 base and J by 0 bases, 4 bases remained unmatched. CDR3 region: CASSQGASGSTDTQYF. CDR3 bases: TGTGCCAGCAGCCAAGGGGCTAGCGGAAGCACAGATACGCAGTATTTT.

CDR3 DNA: TGCGCCAGCAGCCCCCTCCAGGGGGGGTCGCATGGCTACACCTTC. Translation: CASSPLQGGSHGYTF. The V and J genes are TRBV5-1 and TRBJ1-2; 7 bases line up with TRBD1. Germline V gene sequence: CDR1 SGHRS, CDR2 YFSETQ. Trimming took 4 bases from V and 6 from J; bases not matched to a gene: 12. The CDR3 extends over 15 amino acids.

The chain uses TRBV28 and TRBJ2-1; no reliable D call. Trimming shortened V by 8 bases and J by 7 bases, and 12 bases separated the two germline ends. The CDR3 runs 12 residues. Germline V gene sequence: CDR1 MDHEN, CDR2 SYDVKM. CDR3 DNA sequence: TGTGCCAGCCGAGGCTGGTCTAATGAGCAGTTCTTC. This translates into CASRGWSNEQFF.